This TCR beta chain was profiled in a study of Ad26.COV2.S vaccination and SARS-CoV-2 variants. Treatment here: about 20 received Ad26.COV2.S at low or high dose, single or two shots; several received placebo; per-sample allocation not given. Collection of samples fell on day 63 after the first vaccine or placebo injection. This table comes from immunoSEQ multiplex PCR, and its TCRdb copy is limited to in-frame clones, with some not included. The sample includes about 480,000 clones, roughly 89% of them seen just once. Trimming removed 8 bases at V and 4 bases at J, with 18 bases between. The CDR3 totals 13 residues. Germline V gives CDR1 SQVTM, CDR2 ANQGSEA.

Here the sequenced sample was peripheral blood, taken in a trial of Ad26.COV2.S vaccine versus placebo. This rearrangement joins TRBV29-1 to TRBJ2-7, with a tentative D call TRBD1 (6 bases). This TCR derives from a person aged 18-65 years who received the Ad26.COV2.S COVID-19 vaccine or a placebo. CDR3 sequence reads: CSIWDTTIYEQYF. As DNA, the CDR3 is TGCAGCATCTGGGACACTACCATTTACGAGCAGTACTTC.